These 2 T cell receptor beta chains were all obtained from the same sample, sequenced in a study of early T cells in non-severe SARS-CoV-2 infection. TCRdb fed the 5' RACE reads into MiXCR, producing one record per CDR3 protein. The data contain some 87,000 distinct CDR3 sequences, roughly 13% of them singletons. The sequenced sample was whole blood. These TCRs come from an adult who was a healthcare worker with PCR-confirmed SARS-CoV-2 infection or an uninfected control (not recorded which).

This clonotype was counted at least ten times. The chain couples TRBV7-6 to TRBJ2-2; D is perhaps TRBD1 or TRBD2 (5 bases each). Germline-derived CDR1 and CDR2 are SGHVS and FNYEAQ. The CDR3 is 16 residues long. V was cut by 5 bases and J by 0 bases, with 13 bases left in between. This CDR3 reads CASSRSLGANTGELFF. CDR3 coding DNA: TGTGCCAGCAGCCGGTCTTTGGGGGCGAACACCGGGGAGCTGTTTTTT.

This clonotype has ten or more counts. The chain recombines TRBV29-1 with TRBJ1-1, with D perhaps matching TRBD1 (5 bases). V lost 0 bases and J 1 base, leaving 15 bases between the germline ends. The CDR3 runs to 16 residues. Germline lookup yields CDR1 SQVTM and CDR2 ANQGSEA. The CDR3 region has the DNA TGCAGCGTTGAAGAAGGGACTAATACGGGGAACACTGAAGCTTTCTTT. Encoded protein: CSVEEGTNTGNTEAFF.